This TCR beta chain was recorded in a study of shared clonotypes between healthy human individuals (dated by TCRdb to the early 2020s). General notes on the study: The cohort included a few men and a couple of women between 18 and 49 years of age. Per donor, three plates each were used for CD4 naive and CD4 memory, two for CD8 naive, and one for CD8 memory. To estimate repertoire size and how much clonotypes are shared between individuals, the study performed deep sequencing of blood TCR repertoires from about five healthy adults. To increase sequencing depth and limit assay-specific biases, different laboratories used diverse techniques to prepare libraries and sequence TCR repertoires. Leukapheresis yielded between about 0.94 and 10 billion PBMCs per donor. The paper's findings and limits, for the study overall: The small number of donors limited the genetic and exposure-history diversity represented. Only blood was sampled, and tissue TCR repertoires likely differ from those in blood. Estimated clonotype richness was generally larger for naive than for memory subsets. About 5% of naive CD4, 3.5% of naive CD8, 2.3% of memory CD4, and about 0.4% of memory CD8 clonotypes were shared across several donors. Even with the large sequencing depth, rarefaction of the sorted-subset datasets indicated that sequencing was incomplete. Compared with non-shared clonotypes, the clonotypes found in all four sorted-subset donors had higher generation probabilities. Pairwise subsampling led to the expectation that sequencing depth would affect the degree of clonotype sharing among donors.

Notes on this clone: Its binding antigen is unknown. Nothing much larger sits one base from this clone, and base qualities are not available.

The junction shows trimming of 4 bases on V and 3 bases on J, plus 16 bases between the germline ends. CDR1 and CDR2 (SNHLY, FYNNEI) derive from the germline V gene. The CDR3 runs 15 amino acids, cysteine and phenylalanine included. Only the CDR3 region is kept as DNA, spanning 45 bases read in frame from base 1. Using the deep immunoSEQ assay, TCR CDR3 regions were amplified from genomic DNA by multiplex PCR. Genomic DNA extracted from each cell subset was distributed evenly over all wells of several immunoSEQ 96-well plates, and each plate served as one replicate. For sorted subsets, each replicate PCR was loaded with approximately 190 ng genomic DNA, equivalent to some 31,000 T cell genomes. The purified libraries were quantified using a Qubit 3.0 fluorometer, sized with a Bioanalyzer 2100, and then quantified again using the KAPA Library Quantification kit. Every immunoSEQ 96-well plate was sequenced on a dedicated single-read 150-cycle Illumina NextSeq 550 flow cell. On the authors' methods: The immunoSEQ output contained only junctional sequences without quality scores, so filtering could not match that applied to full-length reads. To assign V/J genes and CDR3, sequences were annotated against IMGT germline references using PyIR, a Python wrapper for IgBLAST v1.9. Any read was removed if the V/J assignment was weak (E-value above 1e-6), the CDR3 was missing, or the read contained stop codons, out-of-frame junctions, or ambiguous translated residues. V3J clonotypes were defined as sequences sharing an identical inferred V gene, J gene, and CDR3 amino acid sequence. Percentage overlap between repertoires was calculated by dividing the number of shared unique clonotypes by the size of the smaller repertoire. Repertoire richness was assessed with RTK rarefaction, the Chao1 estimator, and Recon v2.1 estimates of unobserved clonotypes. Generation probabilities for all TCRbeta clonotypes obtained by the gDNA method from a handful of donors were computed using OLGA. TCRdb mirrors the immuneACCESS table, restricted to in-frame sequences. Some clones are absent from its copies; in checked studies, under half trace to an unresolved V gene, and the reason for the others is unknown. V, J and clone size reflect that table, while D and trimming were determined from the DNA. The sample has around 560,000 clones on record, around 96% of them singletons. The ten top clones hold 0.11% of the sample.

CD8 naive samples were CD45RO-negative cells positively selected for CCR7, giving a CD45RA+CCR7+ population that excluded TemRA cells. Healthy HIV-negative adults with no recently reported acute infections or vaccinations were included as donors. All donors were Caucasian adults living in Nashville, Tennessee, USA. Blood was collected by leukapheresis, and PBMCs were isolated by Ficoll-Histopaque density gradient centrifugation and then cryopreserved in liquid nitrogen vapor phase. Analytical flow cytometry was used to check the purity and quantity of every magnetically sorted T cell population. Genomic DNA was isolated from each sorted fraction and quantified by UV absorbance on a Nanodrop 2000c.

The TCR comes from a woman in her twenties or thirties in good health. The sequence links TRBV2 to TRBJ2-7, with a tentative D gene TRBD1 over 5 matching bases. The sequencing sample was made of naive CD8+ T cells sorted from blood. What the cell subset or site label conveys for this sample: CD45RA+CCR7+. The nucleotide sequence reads TGTGCCAGCAGTGGACAGTCTGGGCTCCGCTACGAGCAGTACTTC. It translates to CASSGQSGLRYEQYF.